This note documents a single TCR beta chain sequence. Its antigen remains unknown. Assay: immunoSEQ multiplex PCR; the TCRdb copy retains only in-frame clones and omits some. Found here are under 150,000 clones, around 84% of them singletons; the top ten hold around 10%. The sample comes from a study of cytomegalovirus exposure and HLA in healthy donors. Germline CDR1 and CDR2: MDHEN and SYDVKM. The V gene end was trimmed by 8 bases and the J gene end by 3 bases; junction bases not matched to a gene: 4. The CDR3 covers 14 residues. Findings and caveats of the study: Specific recognition of CMV antigens was confirmed in vitro for a few chains (all CMV-associated). Listed as cytomegalovirus-associated were approximately 160 TCR beta chains.

Donors were drawn from the approximately 130-subject validation cohort, separate from the approximately 670-subject first cohort. The chain uses TRBV28 and TRBJ2-1; 10 bases map to TRBD1. The sequenced sample consisted of PBMCs. The sequence was collected from a young man in good health and CMV-seropositive. CDR3 nucleotides: TGTGCCAGCGGAGGGACAGGGGACTACAATGAGCAGTTCTTC. Residues: CASGGTGDYNEQFF.